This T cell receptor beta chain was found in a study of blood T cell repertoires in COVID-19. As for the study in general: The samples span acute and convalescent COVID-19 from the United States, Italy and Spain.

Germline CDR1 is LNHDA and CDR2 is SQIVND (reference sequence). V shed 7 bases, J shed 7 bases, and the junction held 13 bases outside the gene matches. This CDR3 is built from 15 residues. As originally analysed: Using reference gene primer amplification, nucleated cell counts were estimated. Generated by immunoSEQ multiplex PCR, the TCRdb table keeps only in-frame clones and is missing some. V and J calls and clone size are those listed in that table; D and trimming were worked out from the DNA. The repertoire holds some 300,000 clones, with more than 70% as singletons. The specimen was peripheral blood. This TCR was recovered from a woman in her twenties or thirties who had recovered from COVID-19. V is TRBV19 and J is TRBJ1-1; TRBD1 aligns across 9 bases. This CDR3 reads CASKRRTGDKYEAFF. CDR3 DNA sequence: TGTGCCAGTAAACGGAGGACAGGGGACAAATATGAAGCTTTCTTT.